The T cell receptor (beta chain) described here comes from a study of shared clonotypes between healthy human individuals. Study-level findings and limits: Rarefaction exposed incomplete sorted-subset sequencing despite large depth.

About this clone: What it binds is unknown.

The CDR3 spans 16 residues. Germline V gene data show CDR1 as SGHAT and CDR2 as FQNNGV. V lost 7 bases and J lost 5, with 21 bases in between. Per the original data handling: Junction-only sequences without quality scores came from ImmunoSEQ, so filtering differed. Only in-frame clones appear in the TCRdb table, and some are missing; sequencing was by immunoSEQ multiplex PCR. The V and J calls and clone size were taken over from that table, and D and trimming were inferred from the DNA. Among 2 million to 2.5 million clones, approximately 95% were seen once, and the ten largest hold approximately 0.13%.

V and J are TRBV11-2 and TRBJ2-1, with D possibly TRBD1 on 6 matching bases. The sample taken for sequencing was naive CD4+ T cells sorted from blood. Subset here: CD45RA+ positively selected. This sequence originates from a man aged 18 to 35 in good health. The CDR3 DNA follows: TGTGCCAGCACCCTAGGGGGACCGGGATCGAACAATGAGCAGTTCTTC. It encodes CASTLGGPGSNNEQFF.